Each of the 22 T cell receptor beta chains below was sequenced from the same sample in a study of T cells after yellow fever vaccination. TCRdb ran MiXCR on the 5' RACE reads and lists one entry per CDR3 protein. The table includes about 74,000 distinct CDR3 sequences, around 6.5% detected once. The sequencing used CD8+ T cells sorted from PBMCs, collected 5 days after the first yellow fever vaccination. The receptors shown here come from a man younger than 30 who received the YFV17D yellow fever vaccine.

As concerns this clonotype: A much larger clone lies a single base off, so this may be a read error. This chain joins TRBV7-2 and TRBJ2-3, with a tentative D call TRBD2 (7 bases). The germline V gene has CDR1 SGHTA and CDR2 FQGNSA. V was trimmed by 4 bases and J by 7 bases, leaving 24 bases between them. This CDR3 has 17 amino acids. CDR3 sequence: CASSSWAEPRGRNTQYF. The DNA of the CDR3 is TGTGCCAGCAGCTCCTGGGCCGAGCCGCGGGGGCGAAATACGCAGTATTTT.

This clonotype was observed a few times. This chain uses TRBV6-5 with TRBJ2-1; D remains ambiguous. V dropped 7 bases and J dropped 6 bases, with 10 bases sitting between them. The CDR3 is made up of 12 amino acids. Germline V gene lookup returns CDR1 MNHEY and CDR2 SVGAGI. The CDR3 nucleotides read TGTGCCAGCACCGCAGGTCTCAATGAGCAGTTCTTC. Translated, it gives CASTAGLNEQFF.

This clonotype was counted many times. This chain uses TRBV12-3 or TRBV12-4 with TRBJ1-5; D is perhaps TRBD1 (5 bases). The CDR3 covers 15 residues. Trimming left V 1 base short and J 3 bases short, with 10 bases between. CDR3 in DNA: TGTGCCAGCAGTTTAGTTCTACAGGACAATCAGCCCCAGCATTTT. This translates into CASSLVLQDNQPQHF.

This clonotype was counted at least ten times. The chain has TRBV6-5 and TRBJ1-1; a weak D match, TRBD1 (6 bases). Germline lookup yields CDR1 MNHEY and CDR2 SVGAGI. Deletions cut 0 bases from V and 0 bases from J, with 8 bases between. This CDR3 comprises 15 residues. The CDR3 here is CASSYSGGLNTEAFF. In nucleotides, the CDR3 is TGTGCCAGCAGTTACTCGGGGGGGCTGAACACTGAAGCTTTCTTT.

This clonotype was seen only a few times. V gene TRBV19 combines with J gene TRBJ1-3; D uncertain. Trimming left V 7 bases short and J 0 bases short, with 13 bases between. The CDR3 is made up of 15 amino acids. Germline values: CDR1 LNHDA, CDR2 SQIVND (reference sequence). In DNA, the CDR3 is TGTGCCAGTACATTAGCGCGGATCTCTGGAAACACCATATATTTT. Amino acids: CASTLARISGNTIYF.

Remarks on this clonotype: Its ends do not fully match the called genes, so a read error is possible. V usage is TRBV7-4 and J usage is TRBJ1-2; 7 positions agree with TRBD1. The germline V gene encodes CDR1 SGHVT and CDR2 SQSDAQ. CDR3 length: 17 residues. The chain's CDR3 is CASTLPLSGQTHYGYTF. The DNA for the CDR3 is TGTGCCAGCACCTTACCTTTATCGGGACAGACCCACTATGGCTACACCTTC.

This clonotype was picked up many times. The rearrangement joins TRBV6-1 to TRBJ2-4; 9 nucleotides line up with TRBD1. Trimming took 7 bases from V and 4 from J; bases not matched to a gene: 11. The germline V gene has CDR1 MNHNS and CDR2 SASEGT. This CDR3 has 16 amino acids. The CDR3 DNA reads as TGTGCCAGCACCAAGGGGACAGGGCGTGTAAAAAACATTCAGTACTTC. It is translated as CASTKGTGRVKNIQYF.

In its sample, this clonotype was seen many times. The chain has TRBV4-1 and TRBJ2-1; D call uncertain. CDR3 length equals 13 residues. From germline, CDR1 is MGHRA and CDR2 YSYEKL. V dropped 1 base and J dropped 2 bases, with 3 bases sitting between them. The CDR3, as DNA: TGCGCCAGCAGCCAAGTAGCCTACAATGAGCAGTTCTTC. It yields the protein CASSQVAYNEQFF.

As to this clonotype: At one end the junction does not follow the germline gene, possibly because of a read error. The chain recombines TRBV5-6 with TRBJ1-2; no clear D. Germline loops: CDR1 SGHDT, CDR2 YYEEEE. CDR3 length: 15 amino acids. As DNA, the CDR3 is TGTACCAGCAGCTTCTCCCGTCTGCTTAGCTATGGCTACACCTTC. Translated, it gives CTSSFSRLLSYGYTF.

This clonotype was counted ten times or more. V and J are TRBV3-1 and TRBJ2-5; TRBD2 matches 9 bases. V shed 5 bases and J 4 bases; nucleotides not matched to a gene: 11. The CDR3 has 16 amino acids. Germline CDR1 LGHDT, CDR2 YNNKEL (reference sequence). This chain's CDR3 is CASSTLSGGYGETQYF. For the CDR3, the DNA is TGTGCCAGCAGCACACTCAGCGGGGGGTACGGAGAGACCCAGTACTTC.

This clonotype was counted at least ten times. The genes are TRBV6-5 and TRBJ1-4, with D tentatively TRBD1 (6 bases). The CDR3 runs 17 residues. Trimming cost V 0 bases and J 1 base, with 12 bases left between them. The germline V gene encodes CDR1 MNHEY and CDR2 SVGAGI. CDR3 sequence (DNA): TGTGCCAGCAGTTACTCTGGGAACAGGGAAACTAATGAAAAACTGTTTTTT. Translating gives CASSYSGNRETNEKLFF.

This sequence joins TRBV9 and TRBJ2-3, with no clear D. From germline, CDR1 is SGDLS and CDR2 YYNGEE. There are 13 residues in the CDR3. The V gene lost 3 bases and the J gene lost 5 bases, with 10 bases spanning the gap. Here the CDR3 reads CASSAPAIDTQYF. Written as DNA, the CDR3 is TGTGCCAGCAGCGCCCCCGCGATAGATACGCAGTATTTT. Drawing the rest from reference TRBV9 and TRBJ2-3, the complete variable domain is DSGVTQTPKHLITATGQRVTLRCSPRSGDLSVYWYQQSLDQGLQFLIQYYNGEERAKGNILERFSAQQFPDLHSELNLSSLELGDSALYFCASSAPAIDTQYFGPGTRLTVL.

CDR3 loop: CASIQTAGGSTGELFF. The CDR3 DNA reads as TGTGCCAGCATCCAGACAGCGGGGGGATCCACCGGGGAGCTGTTTTTT. V is TRBV6-1 and J is TRBJ2-2, with TRBD2 identical over 9 bases. Germline V CDR1 and CDR2: MNHNS, SASEGT. V was clipped by 7 bases and J by 4 bases; unmatched bases: 10. The CDR3 consists of 16 residues.

This clonotype was observed a few times. The rearrangement links TRBV2 to TRBJ2-7, with D hard to call. The CDR3 covers 13 residues. Between the trimmed V and J ends, which lost 7 bases and 5 bases, there was a span of 15 bases. Germline V gene lookup returns CDR1 SNHLY and CDR2 FYNNEI. CDR3 sequence: CASISGLNDEQYF. For the CDR3, the DNA is TGTGCCAGCATAAGTGGGTTGAACGACGAGCAGTACTTC.

The chain employs TRBV7-8 and TRBJ1-5; D remains ambiguous. V was pared by 1 base and J by 4 bases, with 11 bases between. Germline CDR1 and CDR2: SGHVS and FQNEAQ. The CDR3 spans 15 residues. Written as DNA, the CDR3 is TGTGCCAGCAGCTTAGGGGAGGGTTTTAATCAGCCCCAGCATTTT. Its translation is CASSLGEGFNQPQHF.

This clonotype was counted ten times or more. The rearrangement uses TRBV27 and TRBJ1-4, with D possibly matching TRBD1 (5 bases). Trimming took 5 bases from V and 6 from J, leaving 13 bases between them. The germline V gene has CDR1 MNHEY and CDR2 SMNVEV (reference sequence). The CDR3 spans 14 residues. CDR3 loop: CASSAWGPDEKLFF. The CDR3 DNA follows: TGTGCCAGCAGTGCGTGGGGACCTGATGAAAAACTGTTTTTT.

V is TRBV7-2 and J is TRBJ2-3, with 10 bases matching TRBD2. Germline-derived CDR1 and CDR2 are SGHTA and FQGNSA. Germline trimming cut 7 bases from V and 3 bases from J; bases unmatched to any gene: 7. The CDR3 has 15 residues. CDR3 DNA sequence: TGTGCCAGCACCCCAGCGGGGGGGAATACAGATACGCAGTATTTT. Translated, it gives CASTPAGGNTDTQYF.

CDR3 region: CASSRSGLAAAGELFF. In DNA form, the CDR3 reads TGCGCCAGCAGCCGATCGGGACTAGCTGCCGCCGGGGAGCTGTTTTTT. The chain carries TRBV4-1 and TRBJ2-2; TRBD2 matches 9 bases. Germline loops: CDR1 MGHRA, CDR2 YSYEKL. J gave up 6 bases and V 4 bases, and 9 bases lay outside the gene matches. The CDR3 loop spans 16 amino acids.

This clonotype was counted between two and nine times. The V call is TRBV10-3, the J call TRBJ1-1; possibly TRBD1 for D (6 bases). V was trimmed by 0 bases and J by 0 bases, leaving 11 bases between them. This CDR3 region has 16 residues. CDR1 and CDR2 (germline): ENHRY, SYGVKD. The CDR3 here is CAISESAGDLNTEAFF. The CDR3 region has the DNA TGTGCCATCAGTGAGTCGGCAGGGGACCTGAACACTGAAGCTTTCTTT.

This clonotype was seen at least ten times. At one end the junction does not follow the germline gene, possibly because of a read error. The V gene is TRBV7-3, the J gene TRBJ2-1; possibly TRBD2 for D (5 bases). This CDR3 spans 15 amino acids. The V gene's germline CDR1 is SGHTA and CDR2 FQGTGA. The CDR3 is CASSLTGSSYNEQFF. The CDR3 region has the DNA TGCGCCAGCAGCTTGACGGGGAGCTCCTACAATGAGCAGTTCTTC.

The rearrangement uses TRBV12-3 or TRBV12-4 and TRBJ2-7; possibly TRBD2 for D (6 bases). The CDR3 has 14 residues. The V end was cut by 3 bases, the J end by 3 bases, with 12 bases between. Written as DNA, the CDR3 is TGTGCCAGCAGTTTGGGGACTTTACGCTACGAGCAGTACTTC. Its translation is CASSLGTLRYEQYF.

There are many counts of this clonotype. This chain connects TRBV11-2 to TRBJ2-3, with D perhaps assigned TRBD1 or TRBD2 (7 bases each). V shed 1 base and J shed 2 bases, with 10 bases lying between them. Germline CDR1 SGHAT, CDR2 FQNNGV. CDR3 length equals 15 residues. For the CDR3, the DNA is TGTGCCAGCAGCTTAGCAGGGGGGGCCACAGATACGCAGTATTTT. Translating it yields CASSLAGGATDTQYF.